These 4 T cell receptor beta chains were all obtained from the same sample, sequenced in a study of shared clonotypes between healthy human individuals. Libraries were prepared by immunoSEQ multiplex PCR; TCRdb keeps only in-frame clonotypes and omits some of them. The table shows approximately 2.1 million clones, with more than 85% occurring only once. Sequenced material: naive CD4+ T cells from PBMCs. Indicated subset: CD45RA+ positively selected. The receptor source for this set is a man aged 18 to 30 in good health. Some clones in this sample may be carry-over from other donors' samples.

The count of this clone is one. CDR3 sequence (DNA): TGCAGCGTAGGACAGGGGGCGCGGGCCGGGGAGCTGTTTTTT. This gives the protein CSVGQGARAGELFF. This chain connects TRBV29-1 to TRBJ2-2, with TRBD1 identical over 11 bases. This CDR3 has 14 amino acids. Germline V gives CDR1 SQVTM, CDR2 ANQGSEA. Trimming cost V 6 bases and J 6 bases; bases outside gene matches: 6.

As concerns this clone: This sample includes further DNA sequences coding for the same CDR3. The genes are TRBV5-1 and TRBJ1-3; 9 nucleotides agree with TRBD1. V was pared by 0 bases and J by 4 bases, with 2 bases of the junction left unmatched. The CDR3 is 15 residues long. The germline CDR1 and CDR2 sequences are SGHRS and YFSETQ. CDR3 bases: TGCGCCAGCAGCTTGGAAACAGGGGGCGGAAACACCATATATTTT. Amino acids: CASSLETGGGNTIYF.

The rearrangement joins TRBV5-6 to TRBJ2-4, with D possibly being TRBD1 (6 bases). V lost 4 bases to trimming and J lost 0 bases, with 11 bases between them. The CDR3 length is 15 residues. In germline, CDR1 is SGHDT, CDR2 YYEEEE. The CDR3: CASSRPGQAKNIQYF. CDR3 sequence (DNA): TGTGCCAGCAGCCGCCCGGGACAAGCCAAAAACATTCAGTACTTC.

As for this clone: An end of the junction differs from the germline gene, which may be a read error. Distinct nucleotide sequences in the sample also encode this CDR3. In DNA, the CDR3 is TGTGCCAGCAGATTATACAATGAGCAGTTCTTC. Encoded protein: CASRLYNEQFF. The chain joins TRBV27 to TRBJ2-1; no clear D gene. Per the germline V gene, CDR1 is MNHEY and CDR2 is SMNVEV (reference sequence). This CDR3 is built from 11 residues.